One sample yielded the 28 T cell receptor beta chains listed below, sequenced in a study of blood T cell repertoires in COVID-19. Some clones are missing from TCRdb's copy, which holds only in-frame ones; the method was immunoSEQ multiplex PCR. In the table there are hundreds of thousands of clones, 86% of which are singletons. Sequences were obtained from PBMCs or T cells enriched from blood (not recorded which). All receptors come from a woman aged 45-65 years in a cohort exposed to, infected with or recovered from COVID-19 (not recorded which).

The V gene is TRBV5-1, the J gene TRBJ2-3; D might be TRBD1 (5 bases). The V gene lost 5 bases and the J gene lost 4 bases, with 17 bases spanning the gap. This CDR3 contains 15 residues. Germline CDR1 and CDR2: SGHRS and YFSETQ. In DNA form, the CDR3 reads TGCGCCAGCAGTTTGCAGGGTTCGTACGCAGATACGCAGTATTTT. The encoded protein is CASSLQGSYADTQYF.

The chain couples TRBV6-5 to TRBJ1-1, with 8 bases lining up with TRBD1. Germline trimming cut 7 bases from V and 4 bases from J; bases unmatched to any gene: 8. This CDR3 region has 14 residues. Germline loops: CDR1 MNHEY, CDR2 SVGAGI. CDR3 in DNA: TGTGCCAGCAAGATGACAGGGGCGGGCACTGAAGCTTTCTTT. Amino acids: CASKMTGAGTEAFF.

The chain combines TRBV24-1 with TRBJ2-1; D unclear. Trimming took 4 bases from V and 11 from J, leaving 11 bases between them. Germline loops: CDR1 KGHDR, CDR2 SFDVKD. CDR3 length: 12 residues. The CDR3 nucleotides read TGTGCCACCAGTGAGCTGGCAGGAAAGCAGTTCTTC. It yields the protein CATSELAGKQFF.

This chain uses TRBV4-3 with TRBJ1-1; 8 nucleotides align to TRBD1. Germline CDR1 is LGHNA and CDR2 is YSLEER. V gave up 4 bases and J gave up 3 bases; unmatched junction bases: 4. The CDR3 runs to 14 residues. The CDR3 DNA reads as TGCGCCAGCAGCCCACAGGGGGGTTACACTGAAGCTTTCTTT. It specifies CASSPQGGYTEAFF.

The chain combines TRBV4-3 with TRBJ2-2; 10 bases align to TRBD2. Trimming cost V 0 bases and J 5 bases; bases outside gene matches: 12. Germline-derived CDR1 and CDR2 are LGHNA and YSLEER. The CDR3 totals 19 residues. The CDR3 here is CASSQEALAGAPGTGELFF. The CDR3 DNA reads TGCGCCAGCAGCCAAGAAGCCCTAGCGGGGGCCCCAGGGACCGGGGAGCTGTTTTTT.

This clone was detected once. The rearrangement uses TRBV9 and TRBJ2-5; 8 nucleotides align to TRBD2. The CDR3 spans 17 residues. Germline trimming cut 4 bases from V and 3 bases from J; bases unmatched to any gene: 14. Germline CDR1 and CDR2: SGDLS and YYNGEE. CDR3 sequence reads: CASSPGGSGGTKETQYF. For the CDR3, the DNA is TGTGCCAGCAGCCCGGGGGGGAGCGGGGGAACTAAAGAGACCCAGTACTTC.

V usage is TRBV30 and J usage is TRBJ2-5, with 9 bases aligning to TRBD2. CDR3 length: 13 amino acids. With V trimmed by 3 bases and J by 4 bases, 3 bases remained unmatched. CDR1 and CDR2 from the germline V gene are GTSNPN and SVGIG (reference sequence). CDR3 loop: CAWRQAGGETQYF. The CDR3 DNA is TGTGCCTGGAGGCAAGCGGGGGGAGAGACCCAGTACTTC.

The J gene is TRBJ1-4, the V gene TRBV10-3; possibly TRBD1 for D (5 bases). The CDR3 has 15 residues. The ends were cut back, 0 bases at V and 6 bases at J, with 11 bases in the middle. Germline CDR1 and CDR2: ENHRY and SYGVKD. The CDR3 loop is CAISESRQGHEKLFF. The CDR3 region has the DNA TGTGCCATCAGTGAGTCGAGGCAGGGTCATGAAAAACTGTTTTTT.

Regarding this clone: Other nucleotide sequences from this sample produce the same CDR3. The V gene is TRBV12-5, the J gene TRBJ2-1; tentative D call: TRBD1 (6 bases). This CDR3 is built from 13 residues. CDR1 is LGHNT and CDR2 is FRNRAP in the germline V gene. Trimming took 2 bases from V and 6 from J, leaving 8 bases between them. CDR3 in amino acids: CASGLTGRNEQFF. In nucleotides, the CDR3 is TGTGCTAGTGGTTTGACAGGGCGCAATGAGCAGTTCTTC.

The genes are TRBV5-4 and TRBJ1-2; 10 bases are shared with TRBD1. Germline CDR1 reads SGHNT; CDR2 reads YYREEE (reference sequence). The V and J ends lost 2 bases and 4 bases, in that order; junction bases with no gene match: 11. The CDR3 runs to 17 residues. CDR3 sequence reads: CASSFGGQGYFGYGYTF. DNA for the CDR3: TGTGCCAGCAGCTTTGGGGGACAGGGGTATTTCGGCTATGGCTACACCTTC.

This clone was observed a single time. The rearrangement uses TRBV5-4 and TRBJ2-7; TRBD2 agrees at 10 bases. V lost 4 bases and J lost 5; bases outside the gene matches: 9. Germline CDR1 SGHNT, CDR2 YYREEE (reference sequence). This CDR3 has 15 residues. CDR3 bases: TGTGCCAGCAGCGCGAGCGGGGGGGCGCTCCACGAGCAGTACTTC. Translated, it gives CASSASGGALHEQYF.

The chain carries TRBV9 and TRBJ2-1, with D maybe TRBD2 (6 bases). The germline CDR1 and CDR2 sequences are SGDLS and YYNGEE. This CDR3 contains 17 residues. V lost 4 bases and J 0 bases, leaving 17 bases between the germline ends. CDR3 in DNA: TGTGCCAGCAGCTTAGGGCCCCACGGGGGCTCCTACAATGAGCAGTTCTTC. Translating gives CASSLGPHGGSYNEQFF.

V and J are TRBV6-5 and TRBJ1-2; 10 positions match TRBD1. Germline CDR1 MNHEY, CDR2 SVGAGI. The length of the CDR3 is 16 residues. Losses at the gene ends were 4 bases for V and 0 bases for J; bases not matched to a gene: 5. The CDR3 loop reads CASSFGQGVSNYGYTF. The DNA of the CDR3 is TGTGCCAGCAGTTTTGGACAGGGGGTATCTAACTATGGCTACACCTTC.

The chain has TRBV30 and TRBJ1-2; D remains ambiguous. The germline V and J ends were trimmed by 0 bases and 4 bases, with 12 bases remaining between them. CDR3 length: 14 residues. Germline-derived CDR1 and CDR2 are GTSNPN and SVGIG (reference sequence). The CDR3 nucleotides read TGTGCCTGGAGTGTGGCCGGGGAGTTCTATGGCTACACCTTC. Translating it yields CAWSVAGEFYGYTF.

The CDR3 loop reads CASSPVLTLGGYTF. CDR3 DNA: TGTGCCAGCAGCCCGGTACTCACCCTCGGTGGCTACACCTTC. The rearrangement joins TRBV7-9 to TRBJ1-2; D call uncertain. Germline V gene data show CDR1 as SEHNR and CDR2 as FQNEAQ (reference sequence). V was shortened by 5 bases and J by 7 bases, with 17 bases between the two germline ends. The CDR3 consists of 14 residues.

The V gene is TRBV28, the J gene TRBJ2-3; 7 nucleotides agree with TRBD1. The CDR3 sequence is 16 residues long. V lost 4 bases to trimming and J lost 5 bases; unmatched junction nucleotides: 12. The germline V gene has CDR1 MDHEN and CDR2 SYDVKM. The CDR3 sequence is CASSSAGTADIDTQYF. DNA of the CDR3: TGTGCCAGCAGTTCCGCCGGGACAGCCGATATAGATACGCAGTATTTT.

The chain combines TRBV7-9 with TRBJ2-3; D is ambiguous. The CDR3 is made up of 16 amino acids. V was clipped by 2 bases and J by 3 bases, with 15 bases between them. From germline, CDR1 is SEHNR and CDR2 FQNEAQ (reference sequence). The CDR3 DNA follows: TGTGCCAGCAGCTTAAGAGGCCCGGAAATTACAGATACGCAGTATTTT. Amino acids: CASSLRGPEITDTQYF.

The chain employs TRBV24-1 and TRBJ1-6; perhaps TRBD1 as D (6 bases). The CDR3 covers 13 residues. Germline V lookup: CDR1 KGHDR, CDR2 SFDVKD. V lost 9 bases to trimming and J lost 10 bases, with 15 bases between them. The CDR3: CATLRDTESPLHF. CDR3 in DNA: TGTGCCACCCTCCGGGACACAGAATCACCCCTCCACTTT.

The chain combines TRBV7-2 with TRBJ2-1; a weak D match, TRBD1 (5 bases). Looked up from germline, CDR1 is SGHTA and CDR2 is FQGNSA. This CDR3 spans 14 amino acids. V was pared by 5 bases and J by 8 bases, with 16 bases between. The CDR3 DNA reads TGTGCCAGCAGCCTAGACAGATACTCGGATGAGCAGTTCTTC. Protein product: CASSLDRYSDEQFF.

The rearrangement links TRBV2 to TRBJ1-6; D may be TRBD1 (5 bases). V shed 4 bases and J shed 7 bases, with 8 bases lying between them. Per germline, CDR1 SNHLY and CDR2 FYNNEI. The CDR3 sequence is 13 residues long. The CDR3 here is CASSVPGNSPLHF. CDR3 DNA: TGTGCCAGCAGTGTGCCAGGGAATTCACCCCTCCACTTT.

The V call is TRBV5-1, the J call TRBJ1-4; D gene ambiguous. Germline V CDR1 and CDR2: SGHRS, YFSETQ. The CDR3 spans 12 residues. Trimming took off 5 bases at V and 7 bases at J, with 9 bases between the two ends. As DNA, the CDR3 is TGCGCCAGCAGAGCCCCTGGTGAAAAACTGTTTTTT. It translates to CASRAPGEKLFF.

The chain has TRBV11-2 and TRBJ1-1; weak D call: TRBD1 (6 bases). Trimming shortened V by 6 bases and J by 1 base, and 27 bases separated the two germline ends. In germline, CDR1 is SGHAT, CDR2 FQNNGV. The CDR3 spans 19 residues. The CDR3 protein is CASSPFESGQSLGNTEAFF. The CDR3 DNA sequence: TGTGCCAGCAGTCCGTTCGAATCTGGACAGAGCTTGGGGAACACTGAAGCTTTCTTT.

The chain uses TRBV4-1 and TRBJ2-7, with D unclear. Germline-derived CDR1 and CDR2 are MGHRA and YSYEKL. Deletions cut 4 bases from V and 4 bases from J, with 14 bases between. The CDR3 contains 14 residues. Written as DNA, the CDR3 is TGCGCCAGCAGCCCTGGTGATAATCGGTACGAGCAGTACTTC. Translation: CASSPGDNRYEQYF.

In regard to this clone: This same CDR3 is encoded by further DNA sequences in the sample. The chain recombines TRBV7-2 with TRBJ1-1, with 7 bases matching TRBD1. Germline V gene data show CDR1 as SGHTA and CDR2 as FQGNSA. The CDR3 is 14 amino acids. V trimming: 3 bases; J trimming: 1 base; junction bases outside the gene matches: 2. The CDR3 nucleotides read TGTGCCAGCAGCTTCGGGACAGCGAACACTGAAGCTTTCTTT. It is translated as CASSFGTANTEAFF.

This clone was counted once. The genes are TRBV5-4 and TRBJ2-7; 8 positions agree with TRBD2. The CDR3 has 17 amino acids. Germline CDR1 is SGHNT and CDR2 is YYREEE (reference sequence). The V gene end was trimmed by 3 bases and the J gene end by 0 bases; junction bases not matched to a gene: 11. This CDR3 is CASSYTSGGLSSYEQYF. Here the CDR3 DNA reads TGTGCCAGCAGCTATACTTCGGGGGGGCTCTCCTCCTACGAGCAGTACTTC. Filled out from reference TRBV5-4 and TRBJ2-7, the complete variable domain reads ETGVTQSPTHLIKTRGQQVTLRCSSQSGHNTVSWYQQALGQGPQFIFQYYREEENGRGNFPPRFSGLQFPNYSSELNVNALELDDSALYLCASSYTSGGLSSYEQYFGPGTRLTVT.

The chain employs TRBV28 and TRBJ1-2; D perhaps matches TRBD1 (6 bases). From germline, CDR1 is MDHEN and CDR2 SYDVKM. Deletions cut 2 bases from V and 4 bases from J, with 8 bases between. This CDR3 region has 13 residues. This chain's CDR3 is CASSLDRLYGYTF. The DNA of the CDR3 is TGTGCCAGCAGTTTAGACAGGCTCTATGGCTACACCTTC.

The chain couples TRBV28 to TRBJ1-2, with 8 positions matching TRBD1. In germline, CDR1 is MDHEN, CDR2 SYDVKM. V trimming: 4 bases; J trimming: 6 bases; junction bases outside the gene matches: 10. The CDR3 totals 15 residues. The CDR3 DNA sequence: TGTGCCAGCAGTTCGAGCCCGGGACAGGATCATGGCTACACCTTC. Protein: CASSSSPGQDHGYTF.

The rearrangement links TRBV4-1 to TRBJ1-1, with 9 positions matching TRBD1. This CDR3 comprises 15 residues. Per germline, CDR1 MGHRA and CDR2 YSYEKL. V was clipped by 5 bases and J by 4 bases; unmatched bases: 8. The CDR3 DNA sequence: TGCGCCAGCAGCAGGGGACAGGGAAGGGGCACTGAAGCTTTCTTT. Translating it yields CASSRGQGRGTEAFF.